This T cell receptor (beta chain) was observed in a study of shared T cell receptors in the human thymus. Data came from immunoSEQ multiplex PCR; TCRdb stores just in-frame clones and leaves some out. The sample has 500,000 to 750,000 clones, more than 75% seen once. The V and J ends lost 0 bases and 8 bases respectively, with 16 bases between them. CDR1 is SGHDN, CDR2 FVKESK, per germline. CDR3 length equals 15 residues. The sample was also reused in another study, on human thymus T cells. That report notes: Resections obtained during corrective heart surgery supplied the thymus tissue. Thymic and blood repertoires showed apparently biased V and J gene usage.

The gene calls are TRBV14 and TRBJ1-2; D is ambiguous. The sequencing input was thymocytes. The sequence was obtained from a boy younger than two with a congenital heart defect. CDR3 sequence reads: CASSQDTREGGGYTF. The CDR3 DNA sequence: TGTGCCAGCAGCCAAGACACTCGGGAGGGTGGCGGCTACACCTTC.